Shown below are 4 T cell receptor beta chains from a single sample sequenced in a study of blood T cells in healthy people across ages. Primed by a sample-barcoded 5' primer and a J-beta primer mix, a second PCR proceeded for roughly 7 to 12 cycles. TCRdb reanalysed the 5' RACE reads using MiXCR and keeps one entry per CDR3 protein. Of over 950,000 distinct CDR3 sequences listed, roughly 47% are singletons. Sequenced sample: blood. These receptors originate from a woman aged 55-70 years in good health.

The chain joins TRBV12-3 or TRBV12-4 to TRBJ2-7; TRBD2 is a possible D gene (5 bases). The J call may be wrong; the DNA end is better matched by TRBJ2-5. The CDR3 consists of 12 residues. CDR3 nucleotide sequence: TGTGCCAGCAGTTTTGGACGGGGGACCCAGTACTTC. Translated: CASSFGRGTQYF.

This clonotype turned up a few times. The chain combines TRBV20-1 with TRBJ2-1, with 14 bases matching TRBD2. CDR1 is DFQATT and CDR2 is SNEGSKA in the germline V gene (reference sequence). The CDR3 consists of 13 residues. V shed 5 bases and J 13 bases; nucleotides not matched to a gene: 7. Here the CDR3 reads CSAGTSGSSIQFF. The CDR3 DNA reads TGCAGTGCTGGGACTAGCGGGAGTTCTATTCAGTTCTTC.

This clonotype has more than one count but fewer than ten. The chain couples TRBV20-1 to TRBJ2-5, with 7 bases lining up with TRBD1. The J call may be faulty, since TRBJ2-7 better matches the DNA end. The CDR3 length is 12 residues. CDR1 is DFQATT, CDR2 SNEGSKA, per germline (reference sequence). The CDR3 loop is CSASNRGYEQYF. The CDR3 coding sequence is TGCAGTGCTAGTAACAGGGGCTACGAGCAGTACTTC.

The DNA of the CDR3 is TGTGCCAGCAGCGGAACCGGGACTAGGGTGACAGATACGCAGTATTTT. The encoded protein is CASSGTGTRVTDTQYF. The V and J genes are TRBV7-2 and TRBJ2-3, with 8 positions matching TRBD2. V lost 5 bases and J lost 3; bases outside the gene matches: 10. Germline CDR1 SGHTA, CDR2 FQGNSA. The CDR3 has 16 residues.